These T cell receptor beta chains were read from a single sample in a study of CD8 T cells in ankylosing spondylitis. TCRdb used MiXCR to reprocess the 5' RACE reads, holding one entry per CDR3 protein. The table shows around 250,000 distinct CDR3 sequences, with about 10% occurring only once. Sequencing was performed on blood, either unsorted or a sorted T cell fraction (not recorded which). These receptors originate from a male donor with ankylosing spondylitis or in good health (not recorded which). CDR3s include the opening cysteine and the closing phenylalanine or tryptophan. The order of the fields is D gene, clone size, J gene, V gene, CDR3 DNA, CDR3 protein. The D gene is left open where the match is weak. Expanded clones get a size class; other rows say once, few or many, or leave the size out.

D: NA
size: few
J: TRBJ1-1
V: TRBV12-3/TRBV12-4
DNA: TGTGCCAGCAGTTTCCGTCGTCTGGGGGGTGGGGTGAACACTGAAGCTTTCTTT
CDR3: CASSFRRLGGGVNTEAFF

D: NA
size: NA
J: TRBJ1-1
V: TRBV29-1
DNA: TGCAGCGTTGAGGGGGGCTTGAACACTGAAGCTTTCTTT
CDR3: CSVEGGLNTEAFF

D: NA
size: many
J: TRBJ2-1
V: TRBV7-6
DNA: TGTGCCAGCAGCCCCAATTACAATGAGCAGTTCTTC
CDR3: CASSPNYNEQFF

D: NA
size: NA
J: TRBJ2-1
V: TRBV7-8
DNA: TGTGCCAGCAGCGTCCGCCCTAGCGTTAGCCACAATGAGCAGTTCTTC
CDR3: CASSVRPSVSHNEQFF

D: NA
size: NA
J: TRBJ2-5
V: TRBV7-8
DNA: TGTGCCAGCAGCCCTAGGTCAGGGGGGTTGGGAGAGACCCAGTACTTC
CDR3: CASSPRSGGLGETQYF

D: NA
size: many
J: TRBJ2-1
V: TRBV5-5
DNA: TGTGCCAGCAGCTTTGGCAGCCATGAGCAGTTCTTC
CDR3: CASSFGSHEQFF

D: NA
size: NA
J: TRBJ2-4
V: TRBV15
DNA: TGTGCCACCAGCCCCCCTACTGGAAACATTCAGTACTTC
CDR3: CATSPPTGNIQYF

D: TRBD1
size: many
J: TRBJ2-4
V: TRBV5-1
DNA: TGCGCCAGCAGCTTTGGGACAGATAGAAACATTCAGTACTTC
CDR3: CASSFGTDRNIQYF

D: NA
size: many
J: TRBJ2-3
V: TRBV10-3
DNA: TGTGCCATTGGCGAGAGGGCAAAAGATACGCAGTATTTT
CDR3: CAIGERAKDTQYF

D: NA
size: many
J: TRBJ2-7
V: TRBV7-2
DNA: TGTGCCAGCAGCTTCGATAGGGGGTGGTCCTACGAGCAGTACTTC
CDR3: CASSFDRGWSYEQYF

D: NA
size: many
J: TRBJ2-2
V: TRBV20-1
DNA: TGCAGTGCTAGAGTCCTTTCCGGGGAGCTGTTTTTT
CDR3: CSARVLSGELFF

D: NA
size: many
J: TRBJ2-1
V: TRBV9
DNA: TGTGCCAGCAGCGTATCAGATGGGAATGAGCAGTTCTTC
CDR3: CASSVSDGNEQFF

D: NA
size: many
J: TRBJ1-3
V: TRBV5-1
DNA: TGCGCCAGCAGCTTCAGTCCATCTGGAAACACCATATATTTT
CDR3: CASSFSPSGNTIYF

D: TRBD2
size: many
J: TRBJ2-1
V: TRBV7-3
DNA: TGTGCCAGCAGCTTAGCTAGCGGAGTTTACAATGAGCAGTTCTTC
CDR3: CASSLASGVYNEQFF

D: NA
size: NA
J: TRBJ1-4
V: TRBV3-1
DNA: TGTGCCAGCAGCCAACACGCCCAAAGTCAGCTGTTTTTT
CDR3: CASSQHAQSQLFF

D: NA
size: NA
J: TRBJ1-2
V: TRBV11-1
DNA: TGTGCCAGCAGCTCGCCGACTGAGGGTGGCTACACCTTC
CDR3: CASSSPTEGGYTF

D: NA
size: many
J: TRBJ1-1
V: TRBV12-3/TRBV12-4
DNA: TGTGCCACCTCGAGAGCTTTCTTT
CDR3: CATSRAFF

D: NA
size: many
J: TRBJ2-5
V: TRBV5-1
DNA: TGCGCCAGCAGCTTGTTCTCAGGCAGAAAAGAGACCCAGTACTTC
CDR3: CASSLFSGRKETQYF

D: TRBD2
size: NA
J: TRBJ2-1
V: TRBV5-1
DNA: TGCGCCAGCAGCTTTAGCGGGAGGAGGTACAATGAGCAGTTCTTC
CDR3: CASSFSGRRYNEQFF

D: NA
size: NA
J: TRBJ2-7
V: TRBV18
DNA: TGTGCCAGCTCGCCTCCCGGGACGGCGCGGGAGCAGTACTTC
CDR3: CASSPPGTAREQYF

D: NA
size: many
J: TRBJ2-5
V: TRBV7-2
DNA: TGTGCCAGCAGTCTTGGGGGACAAAGCCAAGAGACCCAGTACTTC
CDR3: CASSLGGQSQETQYF

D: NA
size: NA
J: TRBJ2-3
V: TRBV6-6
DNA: TGTGCCAGCAGTTACGTGGGCGGAGATACGCAGTATTTT
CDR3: CASSYVGGDTQYF

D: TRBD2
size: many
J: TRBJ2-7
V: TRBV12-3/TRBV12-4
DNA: TGTGCCAGCAGTAAGACTAGCGGGGGAACCTACGAGCAGTACTTC
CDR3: CASSKTSGGTYEQYF

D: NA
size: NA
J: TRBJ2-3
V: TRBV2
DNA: TGTGCCAGCAGTGAAGAGAGTTTGGATACGCAGTATTTT
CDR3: CASSEESLDTQYF

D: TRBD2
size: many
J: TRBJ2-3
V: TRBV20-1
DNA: TGCAGTGCTAGGCCTCCGGGCGGGGGGTTATCAGATACGCAGTATTTT
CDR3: CSARPPGGGLSDTQYF

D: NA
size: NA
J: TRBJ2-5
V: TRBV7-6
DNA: TGTGCCAGCAGCTTTCCCGGGACGTACCAAGAGACCCAGTACTTC
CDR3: CASSFPGTYQETQYF

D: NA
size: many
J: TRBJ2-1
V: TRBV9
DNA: TGTGCCAGCAGCGTAGCTCCGAACTATGAGCAGTTCTTC
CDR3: CASSVAPNYEQFF

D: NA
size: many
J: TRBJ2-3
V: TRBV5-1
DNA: TGCGCCAGCAGCCAGGACTCTAGCACAGATACGCAGTATTTT
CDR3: CASSQDSSTDTQYF

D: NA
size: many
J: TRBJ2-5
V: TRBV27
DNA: TGTGCCAGCAGTGCTCAGGGTGGGCAAGAGACCCAGTACTTC
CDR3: CASSAQGGQETQYF

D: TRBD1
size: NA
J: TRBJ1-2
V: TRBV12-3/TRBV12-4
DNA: TGTGCCAGCAGTTTATTGCTCGGGACAGGGGTCGATGGCTACACCTTC
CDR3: CASSLLLGTGVDGYTF

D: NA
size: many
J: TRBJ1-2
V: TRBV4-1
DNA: TGCGCCAGCAAATCAGGACCGGGGGATGGCTACACCTTC
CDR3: CASKSGPGDGYTF

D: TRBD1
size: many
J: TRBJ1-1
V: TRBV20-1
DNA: TGCAGTGCTACCGAGCTCCAGGGGGCAGGAGCTTTCTTT
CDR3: CSATELQGAGAFF

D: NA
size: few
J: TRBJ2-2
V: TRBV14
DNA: TGTGCCAGCACCCGTCTCGCGAACACCGGGGAGCTGTTTTTT
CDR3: CASTRLANTGELFF

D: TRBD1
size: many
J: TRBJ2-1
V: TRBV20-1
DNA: TGCAGTGCTAGAGACCAACTCCCGGGACAGGGGAACTACAATGAGCAGTTCTTC
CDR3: CSARDQLPGQGNYNEQFF

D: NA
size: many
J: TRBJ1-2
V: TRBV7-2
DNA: TGTGCCAGCAGCTCCCCCGGTTCTAACTATGGCTACACCTTC
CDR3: CASSSPGSNYGYTF

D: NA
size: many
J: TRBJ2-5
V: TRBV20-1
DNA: TGCAGTGCCTCGACGGACTCGGGGGCCGGAGAGACCCAGTACTTC
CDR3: CSASTDSGAGETQYF

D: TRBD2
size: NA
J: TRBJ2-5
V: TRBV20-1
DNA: TGCAGTGCAACACTAGGGCTAGCGGACCTTCGGGCACAAGAGACCCAGTACTTC
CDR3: CSATLGLADLRAQETQYF

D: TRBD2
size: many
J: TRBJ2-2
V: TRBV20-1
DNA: TGCAGTGCTAGAGACCAGGGGTCTAGCGGGGACACCGGGGAGCTGTTTTTT
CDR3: CSARDQGSSGDTGELFF

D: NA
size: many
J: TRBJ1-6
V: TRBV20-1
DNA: TGCAGTGCCCTCCCCGGGACGGAAAATTCACCCCTCCACTTT
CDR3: CSALPGTENSPLHF

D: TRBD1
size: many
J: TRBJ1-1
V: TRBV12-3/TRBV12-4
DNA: TGTGCCAGCAGCTATAGCGGACAGGGTTCAGCTGAAGCTTTCTTT
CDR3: CASSYSGQGSAEAFF

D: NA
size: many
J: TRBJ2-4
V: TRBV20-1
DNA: TGCAGTGCCGTCGGGGCAGGGTGGGCCAAAAACATTCAGTACTTC
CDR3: CSAVGAGWAKNIQYF

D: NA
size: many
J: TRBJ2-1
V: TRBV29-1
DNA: TGCAGCGTCGGTGGATTTTATGAGCAGTTCTTC
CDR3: CSVGGFYEQFF

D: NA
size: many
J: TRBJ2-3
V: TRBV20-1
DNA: TGCAGTGCTACGACAACGGCCACAGATACGCAGTATTTT
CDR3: CSATTTATDTQYF

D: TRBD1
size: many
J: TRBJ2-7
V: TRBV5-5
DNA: TGTGCCAGCAGCTTGGAGAGGGGGCTAGACTACGAGCAGTACTTC
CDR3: CASSLERGLDYEQYF

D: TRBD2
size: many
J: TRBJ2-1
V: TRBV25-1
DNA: TGTGCCAGCAGTGGAGGTCTGAGTCGGGGGGAGTTCTTC
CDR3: CASSGGLSRGEFF

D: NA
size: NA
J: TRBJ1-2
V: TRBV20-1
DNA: TGCAGTGCTAGAGATGGATTTGGAGATGGCTACACCTTC
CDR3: CSARDGFGDGYTF

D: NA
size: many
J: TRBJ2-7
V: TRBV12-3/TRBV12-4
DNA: TGTGCCAGCAGTTTAGCGTGGCAGGGGGGATCCTCCTACGAGCAGTACTTC
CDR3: CASSLAWQGGSSYEQYF

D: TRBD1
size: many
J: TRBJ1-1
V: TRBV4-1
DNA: TGCGCCAGCAGCCAACCGATCGACAGGGCGACTGAAGCTTTCTTT
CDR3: CASSQPIDRATEAFF

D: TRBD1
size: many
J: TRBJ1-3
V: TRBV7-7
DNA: TGTGCCAGCAGCCAGGGGGACTCTGGAAACACCATATATTTT
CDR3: CASSQGDSGNTIYF

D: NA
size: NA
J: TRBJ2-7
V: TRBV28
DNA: TGTGCCAGCAGAGATGCGGACGAGATCTACGAGCAGTACTTC
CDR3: CASRDADEIYEQYF

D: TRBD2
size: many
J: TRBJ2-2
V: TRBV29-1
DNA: TGCAGCGTTTTTTTAGCCGGGACTATCTTCACCGGGGAGCTGTTTTTT
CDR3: CSVFLAGTIFTGELFF

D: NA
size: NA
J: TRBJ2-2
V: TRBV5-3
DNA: TGTGCCATGGGCCCGGGCCTCCTCTCCGGGGAGCTGTTTTTT
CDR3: CAMGPGLLSGELFF

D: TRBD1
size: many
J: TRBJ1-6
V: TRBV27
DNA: TGTGCCAGCAGTGACCGGGACAGGGGGTATAATTCACCCCTCCACTTT
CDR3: CASSDRDRGYNSPLHF

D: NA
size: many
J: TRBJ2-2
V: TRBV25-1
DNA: TGTGCCAGCAGTCCAGACGGAGAGAACACCGGGGAGCTGTTTTTT
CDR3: CASSPDGENTGELFF